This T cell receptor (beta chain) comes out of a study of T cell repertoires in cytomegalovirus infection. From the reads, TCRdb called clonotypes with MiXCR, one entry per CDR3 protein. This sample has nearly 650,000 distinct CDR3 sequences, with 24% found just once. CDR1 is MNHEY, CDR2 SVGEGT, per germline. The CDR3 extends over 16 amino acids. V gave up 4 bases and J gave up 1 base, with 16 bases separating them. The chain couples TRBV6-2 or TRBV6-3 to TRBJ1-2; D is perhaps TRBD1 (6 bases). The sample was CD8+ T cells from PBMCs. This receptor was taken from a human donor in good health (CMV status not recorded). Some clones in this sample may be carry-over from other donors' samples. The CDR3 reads CASSSIEEGGNYGYTF. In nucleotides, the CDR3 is TGTGCCAGCAGTTCAATCGAGGAGGGGGGTAACTATGGCTACACCTTC.